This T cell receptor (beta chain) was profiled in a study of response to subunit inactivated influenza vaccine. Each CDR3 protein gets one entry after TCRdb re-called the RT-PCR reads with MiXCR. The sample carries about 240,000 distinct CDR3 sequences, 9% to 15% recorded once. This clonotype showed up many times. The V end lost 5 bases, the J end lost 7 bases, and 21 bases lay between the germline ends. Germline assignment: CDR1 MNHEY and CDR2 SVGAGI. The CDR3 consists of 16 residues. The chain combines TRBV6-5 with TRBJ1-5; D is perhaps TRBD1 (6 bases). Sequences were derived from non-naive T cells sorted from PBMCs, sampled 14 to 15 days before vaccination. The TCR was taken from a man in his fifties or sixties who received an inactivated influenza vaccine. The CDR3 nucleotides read TGTGCCAGCAGTACTCGTAGGGGGGGCGCAATGCAGCCCCAGCATTTT. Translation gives CASSTRRGGAMQPQHF.